This TCR beta chain was captured by sequencing in a study of beta chain features in type 1 diabetes. CDR3 size: 14 residues. Trimming took 10 bases from V and 8 from J; bases not matched to a gene: 14. CDR1 and CDR2 (germline): MNHEY, SVGAGI. Of the isolated RNA, all was reverse transcribed, and so the sequenced material was expressed TCRB transcripts. Clones were sequenced by immunoSEQ multiplex PCR, and TCRdb holds only the in-frame ones, with some missing. The repertoire holds approximately 250,000 clones, with over 8.5% as singletons. This clone was detected only a few times. This chain uses TRBV6-5 with TRBJ2-1; TRBD1 aligns across 7 bases. The clonotype was recovered from a woman younger than 30 in good health. The sequenced material came from naive CD4+ T cells from blood. CDR3 sequence reads: CATEQGNPGDEQFF. The DNA of the CDR3 is TGTGCCACCGAACAGGGGAATCCTGGCGATGAGCAGTTCTTC.